The 30 T cell receptor beta chains below all came from one sample that was sequenced in a study of blood T cell repertoires in COVID-19. The protocol was immunoSEQ multiplex PCR, while the TCRdb copy is restricted to in-frame clones and leaves out a portion. The sample contains 130,000 or so clones, around 81% of which appear only once. Sequencing was performed on peripheral blood. Source of these receptors: a woman in her sixties with active or convalescent COVID-19.

This clone occurred a few times. The chain uses TRBV10-3 and TRBJ2-7, with 7 positions matching TRBD1. The germline V gene encodes CDR1 ENHRY and CDR2 SYGVKD. Trimming cost V 2 bases and J 0 bases; bases outside gene matches: 7. The CDR3 sequence is 16 residues long. DNA of the CDR3: TGTGCCATCAGTGAGCCGGGGACAGAAAACTCCTACGAGCAGTACGTC. It yields the protein CAISEPGTENSYEQYV.

The chain joins TRBV7-9 to TRBJ2-7; possibly TRBD1 for D (7 bases). The germline V and J ends were trimmed by 5 bases and 7 bases, with 12 bases remaining between them. CDR3 size: 12 residues. The V gene's germline CDR1 is SEHNR and CDR2 FQNEAQ (reference sequence). CDR3 nucleotide sequence: TGTGCCAGCAGCACGACAGGGAGGGAGCAGTACGTC. Translating it yields CASSTTGREQYV.

V gene TRBV6-2 or TRBV6-3 combines with J gene TRBJ2-2; tentatively, D is TRBD2 (6 bases). V was cut by 1 base and J by 1 base, with 7 bases left in between. Germline values: CDR1 MNHEY, CDR2 SVGEGT. The CDR3 runs to 15 residues. Written as DNA, the CDR3 is TGTGCCAGCAGTTACTTGGGACTGAACACCGGGGAGCTGTTTTTT. It codes for CASSYLGLNTGELFF.

The chain employs TRBV4-1 and TRBJ1-1; no clear D gene. The germline V gene encodes CDR1 MGHRA and CDR2 YSYEKL. The CDR3 totals 15 residues. The V end lost 2 bases, the J end lost 5 bases, and 15 bases lay between the germline ends. As DNA, the CDR3 is TGCGCCAGCAGCCAATTTGGCCCCGGGGATACTGAAGCTTTCTTT. It specifies CASSQFGPGDTEAFF.

The chain couples TRBV6-5 to TRBJ2-7; no reliable D call. The CDR3 sequence is 11 residues long. Germline lookup yields CDR1 MNHEY and CDR2 SVGAGI. Trimming removed 6 bases from V and 4 bases from J, with 7 bases in between. The CDR3 loop is CASRVTYEQYF. Written as DNA, the CDR3 is TGTGCCAGCAGGGTCACATACGAGCAGTACTTC.

The chain links TRBV19 to TRBJ1-3; D gene uncertain. The V gene's germline CDR1 is LNHDA and CDR2 SQIVND (reference sequence). The CDR3 is 14 residues long. V was shortened by 6 bases and J by 0 bases, with 9 bases between the two germline ends. The CDR3 DNA reads as TGTGCCAGTAGACCTAACCCCTCTGGAAACACCATATATTTT. This codes for CASRPNPSGNTIYF.

The chain carries TRBV7-9 and TRBJ1-4; 9 bases line up with TRBD1. The trim removed 0 bases at V and 7 bases at J, leaving 6 bases unmatched. This CDR3 contains 16 residues. Germline CDR1 is SEHNR and CDR2 is FQNEAQ (reference sequence). The CDR3: CASSLAMGQGGEKLFF. In nucleotides, the CDR3 is TGTGCCAGCAGCTTAGCAATGGGACAGGGAGGTGAAAAACTGTTTTTT. Full variable domain (remainder filled in from reference TRBV7-9 and TRBJ1-4): DTGVSQNPRHKITKRGQNVTFRCDPISEHNRLYWYRQTLGQGPEFLTYFQNEAQLEKSRLLSDRFSAERPKGSFSTLEIQRTEQGDSAMYLCASSLAMGQGGEKLFFGSGTQLSVL.

V is TRBV21-1 and J is TRBJ2-1; the table gives TRBD2 as D, unverified against the DNA. TRBV21-1 is tagged as a pseudogene. This CDR3 comprises 15 residues. CDR3 amino acids: CASSKNRSTNNEQFF. CDR3 bases: TGTGCCAGCAGCAAGAACCGATCGACTAACAATGAGCAGTTCTTC.

This chain uses TRBV18 with TRBJ1-2; 7 nucleotides match TRBD1. The CDR3 has 13 residues. Germline V lookup: CDR1 KGHSH, CDR2 LQKENI. Trimming at V came to 2 bases and at J to 4 bases, leaving 1 base not matched to a gene. CDR3 coding DNA: TGTGCCAGCTCACCAGGACAGGTCTATGGCTACACCTTC. It translates to CASSPGQVYGYTF.

The rearrangement uses TRBV6-5 and TRBJ2-7; 9 nucleotides agree with TRBD2. The CDR3 spans 13 residues. Losses at the gene ends were 6 bases for V and 4 bases for J; bases not matched to a gene: 4. Germline lookup yields CDR1 MNHEY and CDR2 SVGAGI. The CDR3 DNA follows: TGTGCCAGCAGCGGACTAGCGACTTACGAGCAGTACGTC. This sequence encodes CASSGLATYEQYV.

This sequence joins TRBV5-5 and TRBJ2-7; TRBD1 agrees at 9 bases. This CDR3 is 15 amino acids long. Germline loops: CDR1 SGHKS, CDR2 YYEKEE (reference sequence). Trimming took 2 bases from V and 3 from J; bases not matched to a gene: 6. In DNA form, the CDR3 reads TGTGCCAGCAGCTTAGCCGGGACAGGGATCTACGAGCAGTACTTC. Its translation is CASSLAGTGIYEQYF.

V usage is TRBV10-3 and J usage is TRBJ1-6; 8 bases line up with TRBD1. Trimming at V came to 9 bases and at J to 5 bases, leaving 9 bases not matched to a gene. Germline V gene lookup returns CDR1 ENHRY and CDR2 SYGVKD. The CDR3 runs to 15 residues. The CDR3 DNA reads TGTGCCATAAAGGGACAGGCGCTCGATAATTCACCCCTCCACTTT. Encoded protein: CAIKGQALDNSPLHF.

V gene TRBV11-2 combines with J gene TRBJ2-7, with 8 bases fitting TRBD1. CDR3 length equals 16 residues. Germline trimming cut 4 bases from V and 2 bases from J; bases unmatched to any gene: 10. Per germline, CDR1 SGHAT and CDR2 FQNNGV. CDR3 loop: CASSSGRTGFAYEQYV. The CDR3, as DNA: TGTGCCAGCAGCTCCGGACGGACAGGGTTCGCCTACGAGCAGTACGTC.

The chain links TRBV9 to TRBJ2-1, with TRBD2 matching 12 bases. The CDR3 runs 16 residues. Germline V gene sequence: CDR1 SGDLS, CDR2 YYNGEE. The V segment lost 3 bases and the J segment 6 bases; nucleotides outside the gene matches: 7. The CDR3 loop is CASSASTSGGGNEQFF. The CDR3 DNA sequence: TGTGCCAGCAGCGCATCGACTAGCGGGGGCGGCAATGAGCAGTTCTTC.

The chain joins TRBV6-2 or TRBV6-3 to TRBJ2-1; 7 bases line up with TRBD2. The CDR3 consists of 15 residues. V shed 0 bases and J 15 bases; nucleotides not matched to a gene: 14. The germline CDR1 and CDR2 sequences are MNHEY and SVGEGT. The CDR3 region has the DNA TGTGCCAGCAGTTACTCCGGTTCAGTCCGGGGGGTGGGGTTCTTC. Translating gives CASSYSGSVRGVGFF.

The rearrangement links TRBV11-2 to TRBJ2-1; D gene unclear. CDR1 is SGHAT and CDR2 is FQNNGV in the germline V gene. V was cut by 5 bases and J by 9 bases, with 11 bases left in between. The CDR3 length is 12 residues. The CDR3 nucleotides are TGTGCCAGCAGCCTCGGAGAGGTTGAGCAGTTCTTC. It specifies CASSLGEVEQFF.

The rearrangement links TRBV19 to TRBJ1-5; 8 bases agree with TRBD1. Per germline, CDR1 LNHDA and CDR2 SQIVND (reference sequence). The CDR3 totals 15 residues. V trimming: 5 bases; J trimming: 1 base; junction bases outside the gene matches: 4. The CDR3 bases are TGTGCCAGTAGTGGGCAGGGGGCAAGCAATCAGCCCCAGCATTTT. This gives the protein CASSGQGASNQPQHF.

This clone was counted between two and nine times. V and J are TRBV7-8 and TRBJ2-7; maybe TRBD2 (6 bases). The CDR3 covers 15 residues. V dropped 5 bases and J dropped 2 bases, with 16 bases sitting between them. CDR1 and CDR2 from the germline V gene are SGHVS and FQNEAQ. The CDR3 reads CASSNQPRGTYEQYV. CDR3 sequence (DNA): TGTGCCAGCAGCAACCAACCCCGGGGGACCTACGAGCAGTACGTC.

The V gene is TRBV5-1, the J gene TRBJ2-5; 7 nucleotides match TRBD1. Germline V CDR1 and CDR2: SGHRS, YFSETQ. V lost 1 base, J lost 2 bases, and 5 bases stayed unmatched. CDR3 length: 15 residues. The CDR3 loop is CASSLMGQPQETQYF. CDR3 sequence (DNA): TGCGCCAGCAGCTTGATGGGACAGCCTCAAGAGACCCAGTACTTC.

In this sample, this clone turned up once. The chain carries TRBV5-1 and TRBJ2-1; 7 bases line up with TRBD1. V gave up 0 bases and J gave up 6 bases; unmatched junction bases: 24. This CDR3 contains 21 residues. The germline CDR1 and CDR2 sequences are SGHRS and YFSETQ. CDR3 loop: CASSLVSVKGHQGGFSNEQFF. CDR3 DNA sequence: TGCGCCAGCAGCTTGGTCAGTGTTAAGGGACATCAAGGGGGCTTTTCCAATGAGCAGTTCTTC.

The J gene is TRBJ2-2, the V gene TRBV19, with a possible D match to TRBD1 (5 bases). Per the germline V gene, CDR1 is LNHDA and CDR2 is SQIVND (reference sequence). Trimming cost V 6 bases and J 1 base, with 12 bases left between them. The CDR3 runs to 15 residues. DNA for the CDR3: TGTGCCAGTAGGCACAGGAACTTGAACACCGGGGAGCTGTTTTTT. Residues: CASRHRNLNTGELFF.

The gene calls are TRBV4-3 and TRBJ2-3, with D uncertain. With 4 bases removed from V and 3 bases from J, the gap between germline ends came to 11 bases. The CDR3 contains 14 residues. Germline V lookup: CDR1 LGHNA, CDR2 YSLEER. The CDR3, as DNA: TGCGCCAGCAGCCGTAACCCGAGGACAGATACGCAGTATTTT. Its translation is CASSRNPRTDTQYF.

Only a few counts were recorded for this clone. DNA of the CDR3: TGTGCCAGCAGCTCGCCCCTCGGGCGGGGAAAAAATGAAGCTTTCTTT. Protein product: CASSSPLGRGKNEAFF. The gene calls are TRBV7-2 and TRBJ1-1; no clear D. The V and J ends lost 4 bases and 7 bases respectively, with 22 bases between them. Germline CDR1 is SGHTA and CDR2 is FQGNSA. The CDR3 is 16 amino acids.

The gene calls are TRBV6-6 and TRBJ1-2; D unresolved. The CDR3 totals 15 residues. Germline V lookup: CDR1 MNHNY, CDR2 SVGAGI (reference sequence). Trimming left V 0 bases short and J 5 bases short, with 13 bases between. The CDR3 sequence is CASSYSGGAEYGYTF. CDR3 bases: TGTGCCAGCAGTTACTCCGGCGGAGCAGAATATGGCTACACCTTC.

This chain connects TRBV27 to TRBJ2-3, with TRBD2 identical over 7 bases. Germline V gene sequence: CDR1 MNHEY, CDR2 SMNVEV (reference sequence). V lost 6 bases, J lost 5 bases, and 11 bases stayed unmatched. This CDR3 has 15 amino acids. The CDR3, as DNA: TGTGCCAGCAGCCCTCTCAGCGGGAAGAGAGATACGCAGTATTTT. Its protein product is CASSPLSGKRDTQYF.

The chain has TRBV30 and TRBJ1-1, with TRBD1 matching 7 bases. V lost 4 bases and J lost 1; bases outside the gene matches: 3. There are 13 residues in the CDR3. The germline V gene encodes CDR1 GTSNPN and CDR2 SVGIG (reference sequence). CDR3 residues: CAWTRGPNTEAFF. As DNA, the CDR3 is TGTGCCTGGACTAGGGGGCCGAACACTGAAGCTTTCTTT.

This chain links TRBV6-4 with TRBJ2-6, with 9 bases identical to TRBD2. The CDR3 is made up of 18 amino acids. After removal of 3 bases from V and 0 bases from J, the junction contained 6 bases not matched to a gene. Germline V gene data show CDR1 as MRHNA and CDR2 as SNTAGT. The CDR3 region has the DNA TGTGCCAGCAGTGAGCGGGAGGGGGCCTACTCTGGGGCCAACGTCCTGACTTTC. Its translation: CASSEREGAYSGANVLTF.

This clone was recorded a few times. The chain joins TRBV6-1 to TRBJ2-7, with TRBD1 identical over 9 bases. The V gene's germline CDR1 is MNHNS and CDR2 SASEGT. The V gene end was trimmed by 3 bases and the J gene end by 1 base; junction bases not matched to a gene: 4. The CDR3 consists of 15 residues. The CDR3 loop reads CASSDIDRGSYEQYF. For the CDR3, the DNA is TGTGCCAGCAGTGACATTGACAGGGGGTCCTACGAGCAGTACTTC.

V usage is TRBV5-1 and J usage is TRBJ1-3, with 7 nucleotides matching TRBD1. V gave up 2 bases and J gave up 9 bases; unmatched junction bases: 5. The V gene's germline CDR1 is SGHRS and CDR2 YFSETQ. The CDR3 totals 13 residues. CDR3 residues: CASSFEGGRTIYF. CDR3 in DNA: TGCGCCAGCAGCTTCGAAGGGGGCCGCACCATATATTTT.

This CDR3 is CASSQEDRENSPLHF. CDR3 coding DNA: TGTGCCAGCAGCCAGGAGGACAGGGAGAATTCACCCCTCCACTTT. The chain is built from TRBV3-1 (or the pseudogene TRBV3-2) and TRBJ1-6; 8 bases map to TRBD1. V gave up 3 bases and J gave up 7 bases; unmatched junction bases: 5. The germline V gene has CDR1 LGHDT and CDR2 YNNKEL (reference sequence). This CDR3 has 15 amino acids.